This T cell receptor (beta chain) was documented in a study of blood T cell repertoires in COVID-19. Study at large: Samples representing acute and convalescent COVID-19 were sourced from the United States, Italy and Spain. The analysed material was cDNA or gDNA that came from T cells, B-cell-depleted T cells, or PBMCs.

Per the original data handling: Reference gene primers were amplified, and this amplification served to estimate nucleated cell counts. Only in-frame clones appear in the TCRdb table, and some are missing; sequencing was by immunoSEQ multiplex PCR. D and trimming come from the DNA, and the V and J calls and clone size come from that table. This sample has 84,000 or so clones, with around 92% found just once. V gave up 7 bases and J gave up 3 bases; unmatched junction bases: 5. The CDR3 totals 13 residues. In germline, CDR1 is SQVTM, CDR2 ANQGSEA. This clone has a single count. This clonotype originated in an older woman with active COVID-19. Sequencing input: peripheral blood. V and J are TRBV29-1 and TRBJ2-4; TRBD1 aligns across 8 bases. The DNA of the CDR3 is TGCAGCGGAGAGGACAGGGTCAAAAACATTCAGTACTTC. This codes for CSGEDRVKNIQYF. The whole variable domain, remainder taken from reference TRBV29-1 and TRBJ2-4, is SAVISQKPSRDICQRGTSLTIQCQVDSQVTMMFWYRQQPGQSLTLIATANQGSEATYESGFVIDKFPISRPNLTFSTLTVSNMSPEDSSIYLCSGEDRVKNIQYFGAGTRLSVL.